This record covers a single TCR beta chain. Germline CDR1 is SNHLY and CDR2 is FYNNEI. V was shortened by 0 bases and J by 5 bases, with 13 bases between the two germline ends. This CDR3 comprises 16 residues. This entry belongs to a study of blood T cell repertoires in COVID-19. About the study: Samples representing acute and convalescent COVID-19 were sourced from the United States, Italy and Spain. T cells, B-cell-depleted T cells, or PBMCs provided the cDNA or gDNA that served as material.

The protocol was immunoSEQ multiplex PCR, while the TCRdb copy is restricted to in-frame clones and leaves out a portion. Of some 170,000 clones in the sample, over 75% are singletons; the top ten hold approximately 10%. The origin of this receptor is a human donor in a cohort sampled during active COVID-19. The chain couples TRBV2 to TRBJ2-2; D is uncertain. The sequenced sample was peripheral blood. CDR3 in DNA: TGTGCCAGCAGTGAAGCTTCGACCCGAGGTACCGGGGAGCTGTTTTTT. Translated, it gives CASSEASTRGTGELFF.